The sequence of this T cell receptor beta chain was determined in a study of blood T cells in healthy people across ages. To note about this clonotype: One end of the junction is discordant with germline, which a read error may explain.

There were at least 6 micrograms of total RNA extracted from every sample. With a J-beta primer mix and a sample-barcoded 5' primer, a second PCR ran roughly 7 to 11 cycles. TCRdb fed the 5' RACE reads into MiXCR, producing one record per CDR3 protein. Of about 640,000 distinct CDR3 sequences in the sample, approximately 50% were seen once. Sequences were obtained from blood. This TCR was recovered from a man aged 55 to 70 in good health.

CDR3 residues: CSARAPDGNTEAFF. Here the CDR3 DNA reads TGCAGTGCCAGAGCCCCGGACGGGAACACTGAAGCTTTCTTT. The genes are TRBV20-1 and TRBJ1-1; D unresolved. This CDR3 is built from 14 residues. CDR1 is DFQATT and CDR2 is SNEGSKA in the germline V gene (reference sequence).